This TCR beta chain was captured in a study of CD8 T cells in ankylosing spondylitis. Libraries for TCR beta were made by quantitative 5'-RACE with molecular barcodes. Using its own MiXCR run on the 5' RACE reads, TCRdb lists one record per CDR3 protein. The table lists around 91,000 distinct CDR3 sequences, about 8.1% of them singletons. Of note for this clonotype: Its antigen is undetermined.

The V gene lost 8 bases and the J gene lost 7 bases, with 17 bases spanning the gap. This CDR3 is 14 amino acids long. From germline, CDR1 is MGHRA and CDR2 YSYEKL. Study-wide results and caveats: Clones linked to the disease showed a CD8+ phenotype. They occurred at relatively low frequencies in peripheral blood. Within matched ankylosing spondylitis synovial fluid, disease-linked clones were reportedly significantly enriched. Apparently characteristic of ankylosing spondylitis blood was a TCR beta motif (under ten highly homologous variants). Both synovial fluid and blood in reactive arthritis had previously been reported to carry some motif variants.

This TCR was sampled from a male donor with ankylosing spondylitis. The sequencing input was blood, either unsorted or a sorted T cell fraction (not recorded which). The chain couples TRBV4-1 to TRBJ2-2; D unclear. The CDR3, as DNA: TGCGCCAGCCCTGATACAGAGTTTGTCGGGGAGCTGTTTTTT. It encodes CASPDTEFVGELFF.